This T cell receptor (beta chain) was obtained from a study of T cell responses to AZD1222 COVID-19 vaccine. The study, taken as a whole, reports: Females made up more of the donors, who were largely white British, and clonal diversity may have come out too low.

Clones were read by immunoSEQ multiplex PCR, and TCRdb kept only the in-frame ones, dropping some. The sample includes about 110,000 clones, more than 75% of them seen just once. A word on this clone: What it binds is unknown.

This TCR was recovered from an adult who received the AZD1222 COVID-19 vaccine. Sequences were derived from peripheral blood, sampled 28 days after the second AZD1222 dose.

The CDR3 region is CASSQEGSGLNEKLFF. The CDR3, as DNA: TGCGCCAGCAGCCAAGAAGGATCAGGGTTGAATGAAAAACTGTTTTTT. The chain joins TRBV4-3 to TRBJ1-4; a possible D gene is TRBD1 (5 bases). From germline, CDR1 is LGHNA and CDR2 YSLEER. With 0 bases removed from V and 5 bases from J, the gap between germline ends came to 13 bases. This CDR3 comprises 16 residues.